Below, 7 T cell receptor beta chains from the same sample are listed, as sequenced in a study of cytomegalovirus exposure and HLA in healthy donors. In the PCR, 60 Vbeta and 13 Jbeta primers were used. Assay used: immunoSEQ multiplex PCR; TCRdb lists only in-frame clones, some missing. The sample lists approximately 150,000 clones; over 70% were seen once. The sample was PBMCs. The receptors stem from a woman aged 18 to 35 in good health and CMV-seronegative.

V usage is TRBV5-1 and J usage is TRBJ1-3; D unresolved. The CDR3 is 13 residues long. V gave up 4 bases and J gave up 0 bases, with 5 bases separating them. Germline CDR1 is SGHRS and CDR2 is YFSETQ. The CDR3 spells CASSTSSGNTIYF. CDR3 nucleotides: TGCGCCAGCAGCACGAGCTCTGGAAACACCATATATTTT. The full variable domain, completed using reference TRBV5-1 and TRBJ1-3, is KAGVTQTPRYLIKTRGQQVTLSCSPISGHRSVSWYQQTPGQGLQFLFEYFSETQRNKGNFPGRFSGRQFSNSRSEMNVSTLELGDSALYLCASSTSSGNTIYFGEGSWLTVV.

The chain combines TRBV4-1 with TRBJ1-5, with D possibly matching TRBD1 (5 bases). The CDR3 runs to 14 residues. Germline V gene data show CDR1 as MGHRA and CDR2 as YSYEKL. V lost 8 bases and J 2 bases, leaving 13 bases between the germline ends. The CDR3 is CASPVCRGNQPQHF. CDR3 sequence (DNA): TGCGCCAGCCCGGTGTGCAGGGGCAATCAGCCCCAGCATTTT.

This chain joins TRBV6-1 and TRBJ1-1; D gene ambiguous. This CDR3 region has 18 residues. V was shortened by 2 bases and J by 4 bases, with 23 bases between the two germline ends. Germline V CDR1 and CDR2: MNHNS, SASEGT. The CDR3 bases are TGTGCCAGCAGTGAATTTATTACGGCAGGATCCGTCCGCACTGAAGCTTTCTTT. As protein: CASSEFITAGSVRTEAFF.

A few counts support this clone. Germline and junction disagree at one end, which may indicate a read error. This rearrangement joins TRBV7-9 to TRBJ1-1, with D possibly matching TRBD1 (5 bases). Germline V gene sequence: CDR1 SEHNR, CDR2 FQNEAQ (reference sequence). CDR3 length: 14 amino acids. CDR3 in DNA: TGTTCCAGCAGCTTAGAAGGGGAGAACACTGAAGCTTTCTTT. Translation gives CSSSLEGENTEAFF.

This chain connects TRBV5-4 to TRBJ2-1, with TRBD2 identical over 8 bases. Germline V gives CDR1 SGHNT, CDR2 YYREEE (reference sequence). The CDR3 is 15 amino acids. Trimming removed 5 bases from V and 4 bases from J; junction bases left unmatched: 8. The CDR3 DNA sequence: TGTGCCAGCAGATCCGGGACTAGGTCTTACAATGAGCAGTTCTTC. Translation gives CASRSGTRSYNEQFF.

A few counts support this clone. The J gene is TRBJ1-5, the V gene TRBV6-5; D is unclear. The CDR3 is 14 amino acids. V shed 5 bases and J shed 7 bases, with 15 bases lying between them. From germline, CDR1 is MNHEY and CDR2 SVGAGI. The CDR3 here is CASSPDRSGQPQHF. The DNA of the CDR3 is TGTGCCAGCAGTCCGGACCGGTCGGGGCAGCCCCAGCATTTT.

The CDR3 bases are TGTGCCAGCAGCCCCGGGGACTCCTACACAGATACGCAGTATTTT. Translation gives CASSPGDSYTDTQYF. The chain carries TRBV7-9 and TRBJ2-3, with D perhaps matching TRBD2 (6 bases). Trimming left V 5 bases short and J 2 bases short, with 14 bases between. Germline V gene lookup returns CDR1 SEHNR and CDR2 FQNEAQ (reference sequence). This CDR3 is built from 15 residues.